The 27 T cell receptor beta chains in this list originate from one sample, sequenced in a study of identical twins (dated by TCRdb to the mid-2010s). The receptor library was made with 5' RACE. The listed sequencing device is Illumina HiSeq 2000. TCRdb reworked the public reads: Q25 trimming with fastp, MiXCR clone assembly, productive beta chains retained. Rows with one shared CDR3 protein collapse into an entry with the most common genes and DNA. The sample records 250,000 to 350,000 distinct CDR3 sequences, roughly 8.6% of which are singletons. Of the sample, 6% to 8.5% falls within the top ten clones. The sample also formed part of further work on yellow fever vaccine responses in identical twins.

Source material: CD8+ T cells sorted from blood. These receptors came from a woman younger than 30 in good health.

This clonotype has at least ten counts. This rearrangement joins TRBV4-3 to TRBJ2-1; 11 nucleotides agree with TRBD2. Germline V gene data show CDR1 as LGHNA and CDR2 as YSLEER. This CDR3 is built from 17 residues. J lost 5 bases, V lost 5 bases, and 11 bases had no gene match. The CDR3 DNA sequence: TGCGCCAGCAGCGGCATGACTAGCGGGACGATTCACAATGAGCAGTTCTTC. It translates to CASSGMTSGTIHNEQFF.

This clonotype has only a few counts. The V call is TRBV6-5, the J call TRBJ2-2, with D tentatively TRBD2 (5 bases). V gave up 2 bases and J gave up 1 base, with 11 bases separating them. The germline CDR1 and CDR2 sequences are MNHEY and SVGAGI. This CDR3 has 16 residues. The CDR3 sequence is CASSYGSSGNTGELFF. In DNA, the CDR3 is TGTGCCAGCAGTTACGGTTCGAGCGGGAACACCGGGGAGCTGTTTTTT.

This clonotype was seen many times. The chain joins TRBV28 to TRBJ2-7; D is unclear. V lost 2 bases, J lost 0 bases, and 5 bases lay in between. This CDR3 region has 13 residues. Germline V CDR1 and CDR2: MDHEN, SYDVKM. For the CDR3, the DNA is TGTGCCAGCAGTTTACCTAACTCCTACGAGCAGTACTTC. Protein product: CASSLPNSYEQYF.

DNA of the CDR3: TGCGCCAGCAGCGTACAGGGATCGACCTACGAGCAGTACTTC. Amino acid sequence: CASSVQGSTYEQYF. The chain combines TRBV4-3 with TRBJ2-7; D might be TRBD1 (6 bases). Between the trimmed V and J ends, which lost 5 bases and 2 bases, there was a span of 13 bases. The germline V gene encodes CDR1 LGHNA and CDR2 YSLEER. There are 14 residues in the CDR3.

The table lists this clonotype with a few counts. V gene TRBV5-1 combines with J gene TRBJ2-1; D is ambiguous. Trimming pared 1 base from V and 5 bases from J, leaving 7 bases between. The CDR3 length is 13 residues. CDR1 SGHRS and CDR2 YFSETQ come from the germline V gene. The CDR3 is CASSLYLDNEQFF. CDR3 nucleotides: TGCGCCAGCAGCTTGTATCTGGACAATGAGCAGTTCTTC.

This clonotype was detected only a few times. The rearrangement links TRBV29-1 to TRBJ2-1; possible D gene TRBD1, 6 bases. The CDR3 extends over 14 amino acids. Per the germline V gene, CDR1 is SQVTM and CDR2 is ANQGSEA. Trimming cost V 3 bases and J 4 bases, with 13 bases left between them. Written as DNA, the CDR3 is TGCAGCGTTGACCCCGTACAGGGTTACAATGAGCAGTTCTTC. This translates into CSVDPVQGYNEQFF.

This clonotype was detected only a few times. This chain links TRBV20-1 with TRBJ1-4, with 7 nucleotides matching TRBD1. Germline loops: CDR1 DFQATT, CDR2 SNEGSKA (reference sequence). V lost 1 base, J lost 4 bases, and 3 bases stayed unmatched. The CDR3 totals 14 residues. The CDR3 DNA is TGCAGTGCTAGAGTCGGGACAGATAATGAAAAACTGTTTTTT. Translated: CSARVGTDNEKLFF.

Ten or more counts support this clonotype. The CDR3 sequence is CASSSPGQPTLNYGYTF. In nucleotides, the CDR3 is TGTGCCAGCAGCTCGCCCGGACAGCCTACATTAAACTATGGCTACACCTTC. The chain couples TRBV9 to TRBJ1-2; tentatively, D is TRBD1 (6 bases). Germline V CDR1 and CDR2: SGDLS, YYNGEE. The CDR3 is 17 residues long. V was clipped by 4 bases and J by 2 bases, with 21 bases between them.

There are a few counts of this clonotype. The rearrangement links TRBV28 to TRBJ1-2; D not resolved. The CDR3 runs 11 residues. The V gene's germline CDR1 is MDHEN and CDR2 SYDVKM. The V gene lost 6 bases and the J gene lost 3 bases, with 5 bases spanning the gap. CDR3: CASRNHYGYTF. The CDR3 DNA reads TGTGCCAGCAGGAACCACTATGGCTACACCTTC.

The gene calls are TRBV12-5 and TRBJ2-1; a possible D gene is TRBD2 (6 bases). CDR1 and CDR2 (germline): LGHNT, FRNRAP. CDR3 size: 16 residues. V lost 3 bases, J lost 0 bases, and 12 bases lay in between. The CDR3 nucleotides are TGTGCTAGTGGTTTCGGGAGCCTCAGCTCCTACAATGAGCAGTTCTTC. This translates into CASGFGSLSSYNEQFF.

At least ten counts were recorded for this clonotype. The chain uses TRBV29-1 and TRBJ1-3; D ambiguous. The CDR3 runs 13 residues. CDR1 is SQVTM and CDR2 is ANQGSEA in the germline V gene. CDR3 nucleotides: TGCAGTCCACGTGGGTACTCTGGAAACACCATATATTTT. Translated, it gives CSPRGYSGNTIYF.

Comments on this clonotype: This may come from a read error, since a much larger clone is one base off. The chain links TRBV10-3 to TRBJ1-1, with 7 bases fitting TRBD1. V shed 3 bases and J 5 bases; nucleotides not matched to a gene: 9. Germline-derived CDR1 and CDR2 are ENHRY and SYGVKD. The CDR3 sequence is 15 residues long. CDR3 residues: CAISEHDREGTEAFF. In DNA form, the CDR3 reads TGTGCCATCAGTGAACACGACAGGGAGGGGACTGAAGCTTTCTTT.

The sample holds many counts of this clonotype. The chain couples TRBV27 to TRBJ2-7; a possible D gene is TRBD2 (7 bases). This CDR3 region has 13 residues. V lost 3 bases and J 6 bases, leaving 12 bases between the germline ends. The germline V gene has CDR1 MNHEY and CDR2 SMNVEV (reference sequence). The CDR3 reads CASSFGGASEQYF. Here the CDR3 DNA reads TGTGCCAGCAGTTTTGGGGGGGCCTCCGAGCAGTACTTC.

This sequence joins TRBV11-2 and TRBJ2-2, with D hard to call. Trimming left V 6 bases short and J 4 bases short, with 21 bases between. The CDR3 length is 17 residues. Germline V gene data show CDR1 as SGHAT and CDR2 as FQNNGV. In DNA, the CDR3 is TGTGCCAGCAGTTTTTCCGGTCTTGTCTGGGGCACCGGGGAGCTGTTTTTT. Amino acid sequence: CASSFSGLVWGTGELFF.

The gene calls are TRBV6-1 and TRBJ2-7; possible D gene TRBD1, 6 bases. The CDR3 is 14 residues long. The V end was cut by 1 base, the J end by 0 bases, with 7 bases between. In germline, CDR1 is MNHNS, CDR2 SASEGT. The CDR3 DNA sequence: TGTGCCAGCAGTGAAGGGGGACACTCCTACGAGCAGTACTTC. Protein product: CASSEGGHSYEQYF.

This clonotype was found many times. The chain links TRBV5-1 to TRBJ2-1; D call uncertain. V was clipped by 0 bases and J by 8 bases, with 6 bases between them. Germline-derived CDR1 and CDR2 are SGHRS and YFSETQ. The CDR3 loop spans 12 amino acids. CDR3 loop: CASSLVGDEQFF. As DNA, the CDR3 is TGCGCCAGCAGCTTGGTCGGCGATGAGCAGTTCTTC.

In its sample, this clonotype was seen many times. The chain couples TRBV4-2 to TRBJ2-7; D not resolved. The CDR3 is 13 residues long. Germline CDR1 is LGHNA and CDR2 is YNFKEQ. Trimming took off 1 base at V and 4 bases at J, with 8 bases between the two ends. Written as DNA, the CDR3 is TGTGCCAGCAGCCAAGTGGAGTGGTACGAGCAGTACTTC. As protein: CASSQVEWYEQYF.

This clonotype was recorded at least ten times. This chain connects TRBV12-3 or TRBV12-4 to TRBJ1-2, with D possibly being TRBD1 (6 bases). The CDR3 is 11 residues long. The V end lost 1 base, the J end lost 14 bases, and 11 bases lay between the germline ends. Here the CDR3 reads CASSLVGAPTF. The CDR3 nucleotides are TGTGCCAGCAGTTTAGTGGGGGCCCCGACCTTC.

In this sample, this clonotype turned up many times. The chain joins TRBV12-3 or TRBV12-4 to TRBJ2-5; D is possibly TRBD2 (6 bases). Deletions cut 6 bases from V and 7 bases from J, with 18 bases between. The CDR3 loop spans 14 amino acids. This CDR3 reads CASRPEGGIATQYF. The CDR3 DNA reads TGTGCCAGCAGACCTGAGGGAGGTATTGCGACCCAGTACTTC.

The chain carries TRBV9 and TRBJ2-7, with TRBD1 as a possible D gene (5 bases). V was shortened by 3 bases and J by 5 bases, with 12 bases between the two germline ends. CDR1 and CDR2 from the germline V gene are SGDLS and YYNGEE. The CDR3 length is 13 residues. CDR3: CASSEGQPDEQYF. In DNA form, the CDR3 reads TGTGCCAGCAGCGAGGGGCAACCGGACGAGCAGTACTTC.

The chain recombines TRBV7-3 with TRBJ2-3, with TRBD2 identical over 9 bases. Germline loops: CDR1 SGHTA, CDR2 FQGTGA. V lost 5 bases to trimming and J lost 5 bases; unmatched junction nucleotides: 5. This CDR3 is 14 amino acids long. CDR3 DNA: TGTGCCAGCAGCCCGGGACTAGCTGTAGATACGCAGTATTTT. Its protein product is CASSPGLAVDTQYF.

This clonotype was counted a few times. J is TRBJ2-7 and V is TRBV2; D not certain. The CDR3 runs 11 residues. Germline V lookup: CDR1 SNHLY, CDR2 FYNNEI. V was shortened by 1 base and J by 3 bases, with 1 base between the two germline ends. Here the CDR3 DNA reads TGTGCCAGCAGTGAAGTCTACGAGCAGTACTTC. Residues: CASSEVYEQYF.

The rearrangement joins TRBV4-2 to TRBJ2-7; D may be TRBD2 (6 bases). This CDR3 has 15 residues. V was shortened by 3 bases and J by 3 bases, with 15 bases between the two germline ends. From germline, CDR1 is LGHNA and CDR2 YNFKEQ. The CDR3 protein is CASSQERFSGYEQYF. CDR3 bases: TGTGCCAGCAGCCAGGAGCGCTTTAGCGGCTACGAGCAGTACTTC.

Ten or more counts support this clonotype. The chain combines TRBV7-2 with TRBJ1-5, with D perhaps TRBD1 (6 bases). The CDR3 sequence is 14 residues long. V was clipped by 5 bases and J by 7 bases, with 15 bases between them. Germline loops: CDR1 SGHTA, CDR2 FQGNSA. The CDR3 coding sequence is TGTGCCAGCAGCGCAGAGGGGGGGGCACAGCCCCAGCATTTT. Translation: CASSAEGGAQPQHF. The whole variable domain, remainder taken from reference TRBV7-2 and TRBJ1-5, is GAGVSQSPSNKVTEKGKDVELRCDPISGHTALYWYRQSLGQGLEFLIYFQGNSAPDKSGLPSDRFSAERTGGSVSTLTIQRTQQEDSAVYLCASSAEGGAQPQHFGDGTRLSIL.

A few counts support this clonotype. V gene TRBV12-3 or TRBV12-4 combines with J gene TRBJ2-3; 15 nucleotides align to TRBD2. The J segment lost 2 bases and the V segment lost 6 bases, leaving 6 bases of the junction unmatched. The CDR3 has 17 residues. In nucleotides, the CDR3 is TGTGCCAGCAGACACGGACTAGCGGGAGGGTTCACAGATACGCAGTATTTT. It translates to CASRHGLAGGFTDTQYF.

In its sample, this clonotype was seen many times. The CDR3 DNA sequence: TGTGCCAGCAGCCCAAATGCGGGGTCAGTCGGTGATGAGCAGTTCTTC. It is translated as CASSPNAGSVGDEQFF. J is TRBJ2-1 and V is TRBV5-5, with D possibly TRBD2 on 6 matching bases. This CDR3 spans 16 amino acids. The V end lost 4 bases, the J end lost 8 bases, and 22 bases lay between the germline ends. The germline gives CDR1 SGHKS, CDR2 YYEKEE (reference sequence).

The V and J genes are TRBV7-9 and TRBJ2-7; tentative D call: TRBD1 (6 bases). V shed 2 bases and J shed 5 bases, with 13 bases lying between them. This CDR3 is built from 14 residues. Germline V gene data show CDR1 as SEHNR and CDR2 as FQNEAQ (reference sequence). The CDR3 sequence: CASSLINRVDEQYF. The CDR3 DNA is TGTGCCAGCAGCTTAATTAACAGGGTGGACGAGCAGTACTTC.